Listed here are 8 T cell receptor beta chains from one sample, sequenced in a study of blood T cell repertoires in COVID-19. Some clones are missing from TCRdb's copy, which holds only in-frame ones; the method was immunoSEQ multiplex PCR. The sample records over 70,000 clones, more than 85% being singletons. Sequencing input: peripheral blood. The receptor source for this set is a human donor with active COVID-19. The donor label of this sample is uncertain.

The rearrangement uses TRBV2 and TRBJ1-6, with a weak D call TRBD1 (6 bases). This CDR3 has 15 residues. Germline V gene data show CDR1 as SNHLY and CDR2 as FYNNEI. The V gene lost 7 bases and the J gene lost 9 bases, with 19 bases spanning the gap. The CDR3: CASKVQGGDVSPLHF. The CDR3 DNA reads as TGTGCCAGCAAAGTACAGGGAGGGGATGTTTCACCCCTCCACTTT.

CDR3 sequence: CASSPGQASYDNSPLHF. For the CDR3, the DNA is TGTGCCAGCAGTCCGGGACAGGCTTCTTACGATAATTCACCCCTCCACTTT. The rearrangement links TRBV6-6 to TRBJ1-6, with 8 bases fitting TRBD1. V gave up 5 bases and J gave up 5 bases; unmatched junction bases: 11. CDR1 and CDR2 (germline): MNHNY, SVGAGI (reference sequence). This CDR3 comprises 17 residues.

The chain links TRBV5-4 to TRBJ1-1; 8 nucleotides match TRBD1. The junction had 5 bases not matched to a gene; V was cut back by 4 bases and J by 0 bases. The CDR3 consists of 15 residues. The germline CDR1 and CDR2 sequences are SGHNT and YYREEE (reference sequence). CDR3 sequence: CASSPGQGLNTEAFF. The CDR3 DNA sequence: TGTGCCAGCAGCCCAGGACAGGGATTGAACACTGAAGCTTTCTTT.

This chain uses TRBV28 with TRBJ2-7, with D perhaps TRBD1 (5 bases). This CDR3 has 14 residues. The germline V and J ends were trimmed by 6 bases and 2 bases, with 14 bases remaining between them. CDR1 MDHEN and CDR2 SYDVKM come from the germline V gene. The CDR3 nucleotides read TGTGCCAGCAGAGAACAGGACCCTCCCTACGAGCAGTACTTC. This codes for CASREQDPPYEQYF. Supplemented by reference TRBV28 and TRBJ2-7, the full variable domain reads DVKVTQSSRYLVKRTGEKVFLECVQDMDHENMFWYRQDPGLGLRLIYFSYDVKMKEKGDIPEGYSVSREKKERFSLILESASTNQTSMYLCASREQDPPYEQYFGPGTRLTVT.

This chain links TRBV9 with TRBJ1-5; the D gene is possibly TRBD1 (6 bases). In germline, CDR1 is SGDLS, CDR2 YYNGEE. This CDR3 has 14 amino acids. V shed 0 bases and J shed 5 bases, with 9 bases lying between them. The CDR3 protein is CASSVGPGDQPQHF. The CDR3 DNA reads TGTGCCAGCAGCGTAGGTCCAGGGGATCAGCCCCAGCATTTT.

The chain uses TRBV6-5 and TRBJ2-7; the D gene is possibly TRBD2 (6 bases). Germline V gives CDR1 MNHEY, CDR2 SVGAGI. Trimming took 5 bases from V and 3 from J, leaving 14 bases between them. This CDR3 region has 14 residues. The CDR3 protein is CASSTWKGGYEQYF. DNA of the CDR3: TGTGCCAGCAGTACCTGGAAGGGAGGCTACGAGCAGTACTTC.

V and J are TRBV6-1 and TRBJ1-6, with TRBD1 identical over 7 bases. This CDR3 spans 17 amino acids. Germline values: CDR1 MNHNS, CDR2 SASEGT. V lost 2 bases and J lost 6; bases outside the gene matches: 10. The CDR3: CASSERDRVRSNSPLHF. CDR3 coding DNA: TGTGCCAGCAGTGAACGAGACAGGGTGAGGAGTAATTCACCCCTCCACTTT.

V and J are TRBV5-6 and TRBJ1-2; 8 nucleotides match TRBD1. This CDR3 is built from 13 residues. CDR1 and CDR2 (germline): SGHDT, YYEEEE. V trimming: 4 bases; J trimming: 6 bases; junction bases outside the gene matches: 5. CDR3 amino acids: CASSNRGEDGYTF. CDR3 DNA sequence: TGTGCCAGCAGCAACAGGGGGGAGGATGGCTACACCTTC.